This entry describes one T cell receptor (beta chain). V lost 7 bases to trimming and J lost 2 bases, with 9 bases between them. CDR3 size: 12 residues. CDR1 SGHVS and CDR2 FQNEAQ come from the germline V gene. This entry belongs to a study of CD8+ T cells in alopecia areata. Extracted RNA was reverse transcribed into cDNA, the sequencing template. Data came from immunoSEQ multiplex PCR; TCRdb stores just in-frame clones and leaves some out. The sample holds fewer than 150,000 clones, 58% seen once. This clonotype originated in a human donor with alopecia areata. The chain links TRBV7-8 to TRBJ2-7; D assignment may be TRBD1 or TRBD2 (5 bases each). The sample was CD4+ T cells sorted from blood, taken at week 0. This chain's CDR3 is CASNRGAYEQYF. The CDR3 DNA is TGTGCCAGCAATAGGGGAGCCTACGAGCAGTACTTC.